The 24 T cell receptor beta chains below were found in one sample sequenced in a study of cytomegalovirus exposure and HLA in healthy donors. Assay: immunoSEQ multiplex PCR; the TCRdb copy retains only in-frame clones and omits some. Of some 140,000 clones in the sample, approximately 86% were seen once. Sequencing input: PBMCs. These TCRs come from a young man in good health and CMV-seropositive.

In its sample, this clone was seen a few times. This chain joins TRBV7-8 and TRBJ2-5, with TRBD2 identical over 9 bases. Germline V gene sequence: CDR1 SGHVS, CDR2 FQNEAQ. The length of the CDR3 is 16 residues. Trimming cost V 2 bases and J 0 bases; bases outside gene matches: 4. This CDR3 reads CASSLLSGGYQETQYF. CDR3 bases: TGTGCCAGCAGCTTACTTAGCGGGGGATACCAAGAGACCCAGTACTTC.

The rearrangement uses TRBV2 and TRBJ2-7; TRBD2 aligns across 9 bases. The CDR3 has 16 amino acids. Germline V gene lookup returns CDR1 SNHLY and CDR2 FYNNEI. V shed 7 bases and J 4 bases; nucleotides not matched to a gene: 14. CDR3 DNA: TGTGCCAGCAAACCCGATAGCGGGAGTAGGGCTTACGAGCAGTACTTC. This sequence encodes CASKPDSGSRAYEQYF.

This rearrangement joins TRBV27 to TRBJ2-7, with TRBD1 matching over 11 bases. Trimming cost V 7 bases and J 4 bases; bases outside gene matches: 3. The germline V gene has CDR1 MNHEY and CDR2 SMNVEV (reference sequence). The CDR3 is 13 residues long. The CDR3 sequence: CASIGTGGYEQYF. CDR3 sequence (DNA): TGTGCCAGCATAGGGACAGGGGGATACGAGCAGTACTTC.

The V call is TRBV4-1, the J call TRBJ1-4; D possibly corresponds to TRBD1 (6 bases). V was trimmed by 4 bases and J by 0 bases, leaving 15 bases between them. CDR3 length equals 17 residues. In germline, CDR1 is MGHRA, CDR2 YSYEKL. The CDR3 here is CASSLRDTFATNEKLFF. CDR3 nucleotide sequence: TGCGCCAGCAGCCTCAGGGACACCTTCGCAACTAATGAAAAACTGTTTTTT.

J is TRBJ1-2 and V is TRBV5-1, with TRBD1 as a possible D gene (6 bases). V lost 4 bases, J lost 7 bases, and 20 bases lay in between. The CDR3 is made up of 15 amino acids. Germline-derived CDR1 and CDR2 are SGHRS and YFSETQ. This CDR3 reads CASSPRQVGTGGYTF. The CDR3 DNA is TGCGCCAGCAGCCCCCGACAGGTCGGCACGGGTGGCTACACCTTC. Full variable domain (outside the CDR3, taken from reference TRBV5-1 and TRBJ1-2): KAGVTQTPRYLIKTRGQQVTLSCSPISGHRSVSWYQQTPGQGLQFLFEYFSETQRNKGNFPGRFSGRQFSNSRSEMNVSTLELGDSALYLCASSPRQVGTGGYTFGSGTRLTVV.

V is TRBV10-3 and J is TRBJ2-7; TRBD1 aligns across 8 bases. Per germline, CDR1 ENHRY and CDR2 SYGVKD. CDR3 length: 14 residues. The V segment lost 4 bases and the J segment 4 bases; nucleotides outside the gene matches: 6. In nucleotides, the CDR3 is TGTGCCATCAGTGTAGGGCAGGGGGCGTACGAGCAGTACTTC. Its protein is CAISVGQGAYEQYF.

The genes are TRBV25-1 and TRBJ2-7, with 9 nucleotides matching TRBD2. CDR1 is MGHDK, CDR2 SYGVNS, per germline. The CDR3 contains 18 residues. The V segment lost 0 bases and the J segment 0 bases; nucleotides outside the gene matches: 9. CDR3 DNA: TGTGCCAGCAGTGAATATGGTAATAGCGGGAGTCCCTCCTACGAGCAGTACTTC. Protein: CASSEYGNSGSPSYEQYF.

CDR3 residues: CASSSMTAQDTEAFF. The DNA for the CDR3 is TGTGCCAGCTCATCAATGACAGCCCAAGACACTGAAGCTTTCTTT. The chain is built from TRBV18 and TRBJ1-1; tentative D call: TRBD1 (5 bases). The CDR3 length is 15 residues. The V gene's germline CDR1 is KGHSH and CDR2 LQKENI. Trimming pared 5 bases from V and 3 bases from J, leaving 16 bases between.

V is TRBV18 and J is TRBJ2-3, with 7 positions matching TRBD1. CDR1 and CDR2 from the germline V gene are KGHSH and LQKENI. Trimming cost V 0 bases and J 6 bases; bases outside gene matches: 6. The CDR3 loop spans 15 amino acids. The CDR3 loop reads CASSPPRQGADTQYF. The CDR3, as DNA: TGTGCCAGCTCACCACCACGACAGGGTGCGGATACGCAGTATTTT.

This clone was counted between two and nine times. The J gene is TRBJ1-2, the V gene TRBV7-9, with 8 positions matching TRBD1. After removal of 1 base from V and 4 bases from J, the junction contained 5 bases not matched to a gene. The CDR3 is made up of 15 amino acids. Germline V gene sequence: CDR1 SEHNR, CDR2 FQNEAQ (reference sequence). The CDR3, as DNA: TGTGCCAGCAGCTTAGGACAGGGGCTAGGCTATGGCTACACCTTC. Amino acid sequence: CASSLGQGLGYGYTF.

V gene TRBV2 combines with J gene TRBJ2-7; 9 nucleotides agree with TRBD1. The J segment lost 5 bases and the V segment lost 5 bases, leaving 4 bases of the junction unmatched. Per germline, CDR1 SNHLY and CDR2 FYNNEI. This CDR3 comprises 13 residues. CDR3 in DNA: TGTGCCAGCAGTCGACAGGGGGTCAACGAGCAGTACTTC. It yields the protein CASSRQGVNEQYF.

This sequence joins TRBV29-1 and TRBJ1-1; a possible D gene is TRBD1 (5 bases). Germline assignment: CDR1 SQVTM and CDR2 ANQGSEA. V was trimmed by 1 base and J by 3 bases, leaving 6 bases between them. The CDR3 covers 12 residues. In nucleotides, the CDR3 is TGCAGCGTTGAAGCGGGGGACACTGAAGCTTTCTTT. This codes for CSVEAGDTEAFF. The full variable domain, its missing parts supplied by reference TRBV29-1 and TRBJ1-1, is SAVISQKPSRDICQRGTSLTIQCQVDSQVTMMFWYRQQPGQSLTLIATANQGSEATYESGFVIDKFPISRPNLTFSTLTVSNMSPEDSSIYLCSVEAGDTEAFFGQGTRLTVV.

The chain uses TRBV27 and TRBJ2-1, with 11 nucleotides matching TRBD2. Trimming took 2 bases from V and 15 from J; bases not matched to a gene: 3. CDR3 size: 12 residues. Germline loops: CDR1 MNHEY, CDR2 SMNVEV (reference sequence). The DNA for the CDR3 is TGTGCCAGCAGTTTAGCTAGCGGGGGGTGGTTCTTC. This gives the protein CASSLASGGWFF.

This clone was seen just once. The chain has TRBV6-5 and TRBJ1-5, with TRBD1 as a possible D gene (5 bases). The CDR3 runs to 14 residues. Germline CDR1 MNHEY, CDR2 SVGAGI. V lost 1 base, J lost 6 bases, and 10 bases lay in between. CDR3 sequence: CASSYWGEGQPQHF. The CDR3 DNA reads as TGTGCCAGCAGTTACTGGGGGGAGGGTCAGCCCCAGCATTTT.

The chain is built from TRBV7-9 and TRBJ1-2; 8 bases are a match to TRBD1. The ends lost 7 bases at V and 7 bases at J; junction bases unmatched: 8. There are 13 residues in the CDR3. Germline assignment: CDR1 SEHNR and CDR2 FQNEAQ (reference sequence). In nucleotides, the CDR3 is TGTGCCAGCACCACGGACAGGGAACGTGGCTACACCTTC. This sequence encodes CASTTDRERGYTF.

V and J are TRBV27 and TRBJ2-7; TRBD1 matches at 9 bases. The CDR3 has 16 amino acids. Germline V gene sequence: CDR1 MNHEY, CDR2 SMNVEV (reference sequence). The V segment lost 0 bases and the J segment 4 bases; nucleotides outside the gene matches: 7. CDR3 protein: CASSLSTGQGPYEQYF. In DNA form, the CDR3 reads TGTGCCAGCAGTTTATCGACGGGACAGGGTCCATACGAGCAGTACTTC.

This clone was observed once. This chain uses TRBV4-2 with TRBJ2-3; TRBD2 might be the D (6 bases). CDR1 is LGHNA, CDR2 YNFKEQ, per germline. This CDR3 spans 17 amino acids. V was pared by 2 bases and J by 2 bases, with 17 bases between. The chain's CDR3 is CASSQSGEGSVTDTQYF. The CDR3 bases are TGTGCCAGCAGCCAATCGGGGGAAGGGTCGGTCACAGATACGCAGTATTTT.

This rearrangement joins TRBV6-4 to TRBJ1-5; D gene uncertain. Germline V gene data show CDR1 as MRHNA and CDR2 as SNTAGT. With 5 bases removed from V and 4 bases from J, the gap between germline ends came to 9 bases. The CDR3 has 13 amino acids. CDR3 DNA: TGTGCCAGCAGTCTACAGCCAAATCAGCCCCAGCATTTT. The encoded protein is CASSLQPNQPQHF.

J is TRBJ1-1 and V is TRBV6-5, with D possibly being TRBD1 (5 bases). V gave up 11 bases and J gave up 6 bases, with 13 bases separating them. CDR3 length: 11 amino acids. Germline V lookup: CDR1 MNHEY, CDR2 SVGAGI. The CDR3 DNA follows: TGTGCCGCATGGAGGGGTGCTGAAGCTTTCTTT. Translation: CAAWRGAEAFF.

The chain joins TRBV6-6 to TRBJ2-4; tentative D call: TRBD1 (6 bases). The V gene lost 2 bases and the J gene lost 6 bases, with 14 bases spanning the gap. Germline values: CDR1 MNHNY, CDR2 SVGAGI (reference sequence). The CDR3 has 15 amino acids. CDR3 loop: CASSYPQGHGNIQYF. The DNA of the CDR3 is TGTGCCAGCAGTTACCCCCAGGGGCATGGAAACATTCAGTACTTC.

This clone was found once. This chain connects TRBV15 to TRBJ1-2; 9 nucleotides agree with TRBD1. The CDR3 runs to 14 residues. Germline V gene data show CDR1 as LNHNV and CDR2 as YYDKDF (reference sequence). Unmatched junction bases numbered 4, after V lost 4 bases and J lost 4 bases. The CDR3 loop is CATSNDRGFYGYTF. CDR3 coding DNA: TGTGCCACCAGCAATGACAGGGGGTTCTATGGCTACACCTTC.

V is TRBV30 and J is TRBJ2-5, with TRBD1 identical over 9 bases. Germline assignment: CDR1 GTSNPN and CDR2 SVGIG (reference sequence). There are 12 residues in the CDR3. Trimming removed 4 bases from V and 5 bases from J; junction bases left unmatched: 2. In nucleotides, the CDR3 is TGTGCCTGGACACAGGGGGCCGAGACCCAGTACTTC. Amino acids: CAWTQGAETQYF.

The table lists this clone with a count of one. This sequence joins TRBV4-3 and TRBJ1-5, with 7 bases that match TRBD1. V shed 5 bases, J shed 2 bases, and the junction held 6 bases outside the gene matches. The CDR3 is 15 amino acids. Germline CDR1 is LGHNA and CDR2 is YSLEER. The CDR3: CASSLSGTGNQPQHF. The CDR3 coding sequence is TGCGCCAGCAGCTTATCCGGGACAGGCAATCAGCCCCAGCATTTT.

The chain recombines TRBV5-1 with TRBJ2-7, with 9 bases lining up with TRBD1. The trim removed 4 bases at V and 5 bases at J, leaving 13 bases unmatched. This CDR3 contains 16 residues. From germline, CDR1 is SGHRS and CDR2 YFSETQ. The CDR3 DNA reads TGCGCCAGCAGCCTCTCCCGGACAGGGGCCGGGGACGAGCAGTACTTC. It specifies CASSLSRTGAGDEQYF.